The 13 T cell receptor beta chains below come from one sample, sequenced in a study of radiotherapy plus CTLA-4 blockade in lung cancer. Produced via immunoSEQ multiplex PCR; TCRdb's table is partial and in-frame only. The profile shows some 74,000 clones, more than 75% of them singletons. The sequenced sample was peripheral blood, obtained from a patient treated with radiotherapy plus ipilimumab. These receptors all stem from a human donor with non-small cell lung cancer who had a complete response to radiotherapy plus ipilimumab.

The genes are TRBV7-6 and TRBJ2-3; D is possibly TRBD2 (5 bases). The CDR3 loop spans 15 amino acids. Germline-derived CDR1 and CDR2 are SGHVS and FNYEAQ. Trimming pared 5 bases from V and 0 bases from J, leaving 12 bases between. CDR3 loop: CASSPTAGSTDTQYF. The CDR3 coding sequence is TGTGCCAGCAGCCCAACGGCGGGTAGCACAGATACGCAGTATTTT.

V and J are TRBV19 and TRBJ2-5; the D is unclear. The assigned J gene may be wrong: the sequence end matches TRBJ2-7 better. Per germline, CDR1 LNHDA and CDR2 SQIVND (reference sequence). The CDR3 loop spans 14 amino acids. The CDR3, as DNA: TGTGCCAGTAGTATGGATACCACAGCCTACGAGCAGTACTTC. Protein: CASSMDTTAYEQYF.

The V and J genes are TRBV19 and TRBJ1-2, with D maybe TRBD1 (5 bases). Germline V gene sequence: CDR1 LNHDA, CDR2 SQIVND (reference sequence). The CDR3 consists of 13 residues. V lost 7 bases and J lost 5, with 14 bases in between. CDR3: CASTPEGTYGYTF. CDR3 DNA sequence: TGTGCCAGTACACCGGAGGGGACTTATGGCTACACCTTC.

This chain joins TRBV19 and TRBJ2-3; no definite D call. Germline V gives CDR1 LNHDA, CDR2 SQIVND (reference sequence). The CDR3 loop spans 15 amino acids. V lost 7 bases, J lost 0 bases, and 14 bases lay in between. The CDR3 reads CASTLYGGSTDTQYF. CDR3 DNA sequence: TGTGCCAGTACCCTGTATGGCGGTAGCACAGATACGCAGTATTTT.

This clone has a count of ten or more. The rearrangement joins TRBV15 to TRBJ1-2; D might be TRBD1 (5 bases). The V gene lost 0 bases and the J gene lost 8 bases, with 13 bases spanning the gap. The V gene's germline CDR1 is LNHNV and CDR2 YYDKDF (reference sequence). This CDR3 has 14 residues. The chain's CDR3 is CATSRDRQGAGYTF. The CDR3 DNA follows: TGTGCCACCAGCAGAGATCGGCAGGGTGCAGGCTACACCTTC.

The chain employs TRBV7-2 and TRBJ2-1, with D uncertain. V lost 2 bases, J lost 8 bases, and 13 bases lay in between. This CDR3 contains 14 residues. Germline values: CDR1 SGHTA, CDR2 FQGNSA. The CDR3 loop reads CASSLFLGRHEQFF. The CDR3 DNA is TGTGCCAGCAGCTTATTTCTGGGTCGGCATGAGCAGTTCTTC.

This sequence joins TRBV6-1 and TRBJ2-7, with D perhaps matching TRBD2 (5 bases). CDR3 length equals 17 residues. Trimming shortened V by 3 bases and J by 3 bases, and 21 bases separated the two germline ends. The V gene's germline CDR1 is MNHNS and CDR2 SASEGT. The CDR3, as DNA: TGTGCCAGCAGTGACAGTGTCGGTCGGGCGGGCGGCTACGAGCAGTACGTC. Its translation is CASSDSVGRAGGYEQYV.

As DNA, the CDR3 is TGTGCCAGCAGCTTGGCGGAAGGGTACGAGCAGTACTTC. This codes for CASSLAEGYEQYF. The V gene is TRBV5-4, the J gene TRBJ2-5, with D unclear. The J call is doubtful: the DNA matches TRBJ2-7 better. The CDR3 length is 13 residues. Germline CDR1 reads SGHNT; CDR2 reads YYREEE (reference sequence).

This CDR3 reads CASSFGRGLNEQYF. The CDR3 DNA reads TGTGCCAGCAGTTTTGGAAGGGGGCTCAACGAGCAGTACTTC. The gene calls are TRBV6-1 and TRBJ2-7; 7 positions agree with TRBD1. Germline assignment: CDR1 MNHNS and CDR2 SASEGT. CDR3 length: 14 amino acids. J gave up 5 bases and V 5 bases, and 9 bases lay outside the gene matches.

This chain connects TRBV18 to TRBJ2-3, with 13 bases lining up with TRBD2. V lost 6 bases and J lost 6; bases outside the gene matches: 6. Germline V gene lookup returns CDR1 KGHSH and CDR2 LQKENI. This CDR3 spans 15 amino acids. The CDR3 nucleotides are TGTGCCAGCTCTCCCGGGACTAGCGGGGTGGATACGCAGTATTTT. Amino acids: CASSPGTSGVDTQYF.

This chain uses TRBV7-9 with TRBJ1-3; D remains unclear. The CDR3 length is 14 residues. Trimming took 5 bases from V and 0 from J, leaving 8 bases between them. Germline CDR1 SEHNR, CDR2 FQNEAQ (reference sequence). The CDR3 spells CASSPQSSGNTIYF. The CDR3 DNA is TGTGCCAGCAGCCCTCAGAGCTCTGGAAACACCATATATTTT.

A word on this clone: Other nucleotide sequences in the sample specify the same CDR3. The rearrangement joins TRBV4-1 to TRBJ2-1; D gene uncertain. The V and J ends lost 1 base and 4 bases respectively, with 5 bases between them. The germline gives CDR1 MGHRA, CDR2 YSYEKL. This CDR3 comprises 13 residues. CDR3: CASSQVLYNEQFF. DNA for the CDR3: TGCGCCAGCAGCCAAGTTCTGTACAATGAGCAGTTCTTC.

The chain is built from TRBV30 and TRBJ2-6; D is uncertain. The germline gives CDR1 GTSNPN, CDR2 SVGIG (reference sequence). This CDR3 is built from 16 residues. With 1 base removed from V and 0 bases from J, the gap between germline ends came to 10 bases. This CDR3 is CAWSGTVLSGANVLTF. CDR3 coding DNA: TGTGCCTGGAGTGGAACAGTCCTCTCTGGGGCCAACGTCCTGACTTTC.